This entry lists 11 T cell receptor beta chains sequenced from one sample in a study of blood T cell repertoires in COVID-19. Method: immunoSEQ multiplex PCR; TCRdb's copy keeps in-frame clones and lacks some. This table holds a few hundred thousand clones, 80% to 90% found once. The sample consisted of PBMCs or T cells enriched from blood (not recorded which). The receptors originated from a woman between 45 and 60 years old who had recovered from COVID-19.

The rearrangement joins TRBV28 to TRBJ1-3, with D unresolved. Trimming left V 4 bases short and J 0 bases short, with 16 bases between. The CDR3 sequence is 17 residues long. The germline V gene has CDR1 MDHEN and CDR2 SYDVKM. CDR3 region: CASSSPRGVISGNTIYF. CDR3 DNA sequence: TGTGCCAGCAGTTCCCCACGGGGAGTCATCTCTGGAAACACCATATATTTT.

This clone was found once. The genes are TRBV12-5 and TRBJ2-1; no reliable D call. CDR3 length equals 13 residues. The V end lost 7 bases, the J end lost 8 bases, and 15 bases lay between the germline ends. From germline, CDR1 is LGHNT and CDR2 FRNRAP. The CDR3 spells CASAVPRSHEQFF. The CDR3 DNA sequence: TGTGCTAGTGCCGTCCCTAGGAGCCATGAGCAGTTCTTC.

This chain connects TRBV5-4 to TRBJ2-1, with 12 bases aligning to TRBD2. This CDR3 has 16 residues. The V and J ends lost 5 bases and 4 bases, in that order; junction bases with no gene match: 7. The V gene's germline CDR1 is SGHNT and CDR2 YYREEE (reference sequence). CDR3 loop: CASSSRLAGAYNEQFF. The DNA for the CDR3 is TGTGCCAGCAGTTCACGACTAGCGGGAGCATACAATGAGCAGTTCTTC.

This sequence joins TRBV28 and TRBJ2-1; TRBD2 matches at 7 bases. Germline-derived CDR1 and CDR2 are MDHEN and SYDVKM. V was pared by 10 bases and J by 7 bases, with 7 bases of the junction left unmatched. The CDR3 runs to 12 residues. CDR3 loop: CATEAGRNEQFF. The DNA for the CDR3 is TGTGCCACAGAAGCGGGGAGGAATGAGCAGTTCTTC.

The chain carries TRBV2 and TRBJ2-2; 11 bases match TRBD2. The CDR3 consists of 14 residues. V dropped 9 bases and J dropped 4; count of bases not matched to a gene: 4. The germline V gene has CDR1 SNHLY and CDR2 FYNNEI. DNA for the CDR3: TGTGCCAGTTCACTAGCGGGAGTCACCGGGGAGCTGTTTTTT. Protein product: CASSLAGVTGELFF.

CDR3 coding DNA: TGCGCCAGCAGCTTGGTTTCAGGGCGGACCGGGGAGCTGTTTTTT. Translation: CASSLVSGRTGELFF. The rearrangement links TRBV5-1 to TRBJ2-2; the D gene is possibly TRBD1 (5 bases). Per the germline V gene, CDR1 is SGHRS and CDR2 is YFSETQ. V lost 0 bases and J lost 5, with 11 bases in between. This CDR3 contains 15 residues. The variable domain in full, completed from reference TRBV5-1 and TRBJ2-2, reads KAGVTQTPRYLIKTRGQQVTLSCSPISGHRSVSWYQQTPGQGLQFLFEYFSETQRNKGNFPGRFSGRQFSNSRSEMNVSTLELGDSALYLCASSLVSGRTGELFFGEGSRLTVL.

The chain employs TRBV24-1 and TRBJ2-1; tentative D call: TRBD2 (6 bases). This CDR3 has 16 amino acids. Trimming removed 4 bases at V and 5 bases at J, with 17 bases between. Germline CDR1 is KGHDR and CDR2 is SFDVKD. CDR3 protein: CATSDRPGRENNEQFF. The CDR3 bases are TGTGCCACCAGTGACCGACCGGGACGGGAGAACAATGAGCAGTTCTTC.

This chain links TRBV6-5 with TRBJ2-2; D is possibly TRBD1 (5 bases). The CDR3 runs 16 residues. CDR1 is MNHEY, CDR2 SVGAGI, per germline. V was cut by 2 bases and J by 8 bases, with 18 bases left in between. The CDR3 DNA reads TGTGCCAGCAGTTACGGGCTAAGGGGTCGTGGGGGGGAGCTGTTTTTT. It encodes CASSYGLRGRGGELFF.

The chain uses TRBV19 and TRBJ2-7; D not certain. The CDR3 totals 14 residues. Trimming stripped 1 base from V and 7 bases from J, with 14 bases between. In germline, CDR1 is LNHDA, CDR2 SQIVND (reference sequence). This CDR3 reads CASSIGEWAGEQYF. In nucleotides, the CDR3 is TGTGCCAGTAGTATAGGAGAATGGGCTGGGGAGCAGTACTTC.

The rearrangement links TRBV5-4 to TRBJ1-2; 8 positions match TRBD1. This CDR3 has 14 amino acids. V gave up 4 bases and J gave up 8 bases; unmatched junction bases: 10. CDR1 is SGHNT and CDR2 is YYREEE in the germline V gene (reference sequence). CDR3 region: CASSPGQGLAGYTF. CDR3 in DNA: TGTGCCAGCAGCCCCGGACAGGGCCTGGCGGGCTACACCTTC. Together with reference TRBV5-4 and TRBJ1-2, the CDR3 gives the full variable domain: ETGVTQSPTHLIKTRGQQVTLRCSSQSGHNTVSWYQQALGQGPQFIFQYYREEENGRGNFPPRFSGLQFPNYSSELNVNALELDDSALYLCASSPGQGLAGYTFGSGTRLTVV.

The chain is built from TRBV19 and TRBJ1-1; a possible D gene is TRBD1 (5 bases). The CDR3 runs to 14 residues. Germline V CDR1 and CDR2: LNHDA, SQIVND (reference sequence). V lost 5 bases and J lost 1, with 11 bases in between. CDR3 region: CASSVTARNTEAFF. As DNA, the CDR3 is TGTGCCAGTAGTGTGACAGCCAGGAACACTGAAGCTTTCTTT.